One sample yielded the 32 T cell receptor beta chains listed below, sequenced in a study of regulatory T cells in long-lasting Graves disease. The time point: newly diagnosed GD, antithyroid drugs for less than 3 months. RNA extracted from PBMCs served as the sequencing template. Sequencing libraries for TCR beta were prepared with iRepertoire HTBI primers and Arm-PCR of CDR3 regions. TCRdb reprocessed the multiplex PCR reads with MiXCR, giving one entry per CDR3 protein. The data hold 350,000 to 400,000 distinct CDR3 sequences, with around 15% observed a single time. These data were also reused for a study on T cells in Graves' hyperthyroidism and ophthalmopathy.

The source was peripheral blood mononuclear cells (PBMCs), collected at new diagnosis, from a patient treated with antithyroid drugs. The receptors stem from a woman aged 18-30 years with Graves disease.

This clonotype was found a few times. The chain is built from TRBV5-8 and TRBJ2-2; 8 bases match TRBD2. V was clipped by 0 bases and J by 7 bases; unmatched bases: 5. CDR1 SGHTS and CDR2 YDEGEE come from the germline V gene. This CDR3 region has 15 residues. Written as DNA, the CDR3 is TGTGCCAGCAGCTTGGGTTTAGCGGGAAACGGGGAGCTGTTTTTT. Its translation is CASSLGLAGNGELFF.

This clonotype was counted many times. V and J are TRBV20-1 and TRBJ2-1, with 7 nucleotides matching TRBD2. This CDR3 contains 14 residues. The trim removed 1 base at V and 4 bases at J, leaving 4 bases unmatched. From germline, CDR1 is DFQATT and CDR2 SNEGSKA (reference sequence). CDR3 residues: CSARASSGYNEQFF. In DNA, the CDR3 is TGCAGTGCTAGAGCTTCTAGCGGTTACAATGAGCAGTTCTTC.

This clonotype was observed at least ten times. The V and J genes are TRBV30 and TRBJ2-7; the match to TRBD2 covers 7 bases. Germline V gene sequence: CDR1 GTSNPN, CDR2 SVGIG (reference sequence). V was pared by 3 bases and J by 0 bases, with 8 bases of the junction left unmatched. CDR3 size: 15 residues. As DNA, the CDR3 is TGTGCCTGGAGGAAACGGCGGGAGAGCTCCTACGAGCAGTACTTC. Encoded protein: CAWRKRRESSYEQYF.

This clonotype occurred many times. The chain links TRBV2 to TRBJ2-6; 9 bases align to TRBD1. The trim removed 6 bases at V and 0 bases at J, leaving 9 bases unmatched. The CDR3 runs to 18 residues. Germline assignment: CDR1 SNHLY and CDR2 FYNNEI. CDR3: CASRLSGQGSSGANVLTF. The CDR3 DNA is TGTGCCAGCAGGCTCTCGGGACAGGGTTCCTCTGGGGCCAACGTCCTGACTTTC.

This clonotype was observed once. This sequence joins TRBV4-1 and TRBJ2-1; no firm D call. CDR1 is MGHRA and CDR2 is YSYEKL in the germline V gene. This CDR3 region has 14 residues. Deletions cut 2 bases from V and 9 bases from J, with 14 bases between. The CDR3 is CASSQIPRMGEQFF. DNA of the CDR3: TGCGCCAGCAGCCAAATACCCAGGATGGGTGAGCAGTTCTTC.

This clonotype has a count of ten or more. V is TRBV7-9 and J is TRBJ2-1; D gene uncertain. Trimming pared 0 bases from V and 4 bases from J, leaving 7 bases between. Germline lookup yields CDR1 SEHNR and CDR2 FQNEAQ (reference sequence). CDR3 length: 14 residues. In DNA, the CDR3 is TGTGCCAGCAGCTTAGCAGGAGAGTACAATGAGCAGTTCTTC. This gives the protein CASSLAGEYNEQFF. Variable domain in full (rest from reference TRBV7-9 and TRBJ2-1): DTGVSQNPRHKITKRGQNVTFRCDPISEHNRLYWYRQTLGQGPEFLTYFQNEAQLEKSRLLSDRFSAERPKGSFSTLEIQRTEQGDSAMYLCASSLAGEYNEQFFGPGTRLTVL.

The V gene is TRBV9, the J gene TRBJ1-1; D is unclear. Trimming took off 4 bases at V and 5 bases at J, with 9 bases between the two ends. The CDR3 has 12 amino acids. Germline V lookup: CDR1 SGDLS, CDR2 YYNGEE. CDR3 DNA sequence: TGTGCCAGCAGCAGCTTGGAGACTGAAGCTTTCTTT. It is translated as CASSSLETEAFF.

Many counts were recorded for this clonotype. The V gene is TRBV5-1, the J gene TRBJ1-6; a weak D match, TRBD1 (5 bases). Germline V gene data show CDR1 as SGHRS and CDR2 as YFSETQ. The CDR3 runs to 13 residues. The V and J ends lost 7 bases and 10 bases respectively, with 15 bases between them. The CDR3 sequence: CASARESGSPLHF. As DNA, the CDR3 is TGCGCCAGCGCCAGGGAGTCGGGCTCACCCCTCCACTTT.

This clonotype was counted at least ten times. V usage is TRBV3-1 and J usage is TRBJ1-4, with D unresolved. This CDR3 is built from 14 residues. Trimming removed 0 bases from V and 7 bases from J, with 9 bases in between. Germline V gene lookup returns CDR1 LGHDT and CDR2 YNNKEL (reference sequence). The CDR3 DNA is TGTGCCAGCAGCCAAGACAGTGGGTCTGAAAAACTGTTTTTT. It codes for CASSQDSGSEKLFF.

The chain joins TRBV20-1 to TRBJ1-4, with 8 bases lining up with TRBD1. The CDR3 is 15 residues long. CDR1 and CDR2 from the germline V gene are DFQATT and SNEGSKA (reference sequence). The V and J ends lost 5 bases and 8 bases, in that order; junction bases with no gene match: 13. This CDR3 is CSAPPPGGMGEKLFF. The CDR3 DNA reads TGCAGTGCTCCGCCCCCAGGGGGCATGGGGGAAAAACTGTTTTTT.

This clonotype has only a few counts. The J gene is TRBJ2-3, the V gene TRBV19, with 7 nucleotides matching TRBD2. J gave up 1 base and V 5 bases, and 9 bases lay outside the gene matches. The CDR3 runs to 16 residues. CDR1 is LNHDA and CDR2 is SQIVND in the germline V gene (reference sequence). CDR3 amino acids: CASSGSLAAGTDTQYF. In DNA, the CDR3 is TGTGCCAGTAGTGGGTCCCTAGCGGCGGGCACAGATACGCAGTATTTT.

This clonotype turned up a few times. V usage is TRBV10-2 and J usage is TRBJ2-5; a weak D match, TRBD2 (6 bases). This CDR3 has 14 residues. V was pared by 3 bases and J by 4 bases, with 12 bases between. In germline, CDR1 is WSHSY, CDR2 SAAADI. The DNA for the CDR3 is TGCGCCAGCAGTGATCAGCGGGTGGCAGAGACCCAGTACTTC. Translation: CASSDQRVAETQYF.

This clonotype was detected many times. The rearrangement uses TRBV28 and TRBJ2-5; TRBD2 matches 8 bases. The CDR3 covers 16 residues. V lost 7 bases, J lost 0 bases, and 10 bases stayed unmatched. Germline V lookup: CDR1 MDHEN, CDR2 SYDVKM. CDR3 protein: CASIPQRGKYQETQYF. The CDR3, as DNA: TGTGCCAGCATTCCCCAGCGGGGGAAGTACCAAGAGACCCAGTACTTC. Using reference TRBV28 and TRBJ2-5 for the parts outside the CDR3, the full variable domain is DVKVTQSSRYLVKRTGEKVFLECVQDMDHENMFWYRQDPGLGLRLIYFSYDVKMKEKGDIPEGYSVSREKKERFSLILESASTNQTSMYLCASIPQRGKYQETQYFGPGTRLLVL.

A remark on this clonotype: Compared with germline, one end of the junction differs, possibly owing to a read error. The CDR3 spells CASSQGIQGPGNTLYF. The CDR3 DNA sequence: TGTGCCAGCAGCCAAGGGATACAGGGTCCAGGAAACACCTTATATTTT. The chain uses TRBV9 and TRBJ1-3, with D tentatively TRBD1 (6 bases). The CDR3 totals 16 residues. Germline assignment: CDR1 SGDLS and CDR2 YYNGEE.

The CDR3 DNA reads as TGTGCCAGCAGCCCCTCCGGGACGAACTATGGCTACACCTTC. Translation: CASSPSGTNYGYTF. The chain joins TRBV7-8 to TRBJ1-2, with D possibly TRBD1 on 5 matching bases. CDR1 and CDR2 (germline): SGHVS, FQNEAQ. V shed 5 bases and J shed 2 bases, with 12 bases lying between them. The length of the CDR3 is 14 residues.

In this sample, this clonotype turned up many times. The gene calls are TRBV5-8 and TRBJ2-7, with D hard to call. V lost 0 bases and J lost 6, with 16 bases in between. The length of the CDR3 is 15 residues. CDR1 and CDR2 (germline): SGHTS, YDEGEE. CDR3 sequence (DNA): TGTGCCAGCAGCTTGGACCTGAACCTTTTCCCCGAGCAGTACTTC. It codes for CASSLDLNLFPEQYF.

Ten or more counts support this clonotype. The CDR3 DNA sequence: TGCGCCAGCAGCCCCGTGACTAGCGGTCTACACAATGAGCAGTTCTTC. This sequence encodes CASSPVTSGLHNEQFF. V and J are TRBV5-1 and TRBJ2-1, with 9 bases aligning to TRBD2. Unmatched junction bases numbered 10, after V lost 4 bases and J lost 5 bases. The CDR3 runs to 16 residues. Germline CDR1 and CDR2: SGHRS and YFSETQ.

This clonotype was detected many times. The J gene is TRBJ2-3, the V gene TRBV6-1; unclear D gene. Trimming pared 3 bases from V and 4 bases from J, leaving 8 bases between. The CDR3 contains 13 residues. Germline CDR1 and CDR2: MNHNS and SASEGT. CDR3 protein: CASSDAHSDTQYF. DNA for the CDR3: TGTGCCAGCAGTGACGCCCATTCAGATACGCAGTATTTT.

This clonotype was observed a handful of times. The chain couples TRBV7-2 to TRBJ1-6; 7 bases line up with TRBD1. V lost 8 bases, J lost 6 bases, and 4 bases stayed unmatched. Per germline, CDR1 SGHTA and CDR2 FQGNSA. The CDR3 is made up of 13 amino acids. CDR3: CASGGTANSPLHF. In DNA form, the CDR3 reads TGTGCCAGCGGGGGGACAGCTAATTCACCCCTCCACTTT.

This clonotype has only a few counts. This chain connects TRBV4-1 to TRBJ1-6, with a weak D call TRBD1 (5 bases). The CDR3 consists of 17 residues. Trimming removed 4 bases at V and 7 bases at J, with 20 bases between. Germline V CDR1 and CDR2: MGHRA, YSYEKL. The CDR3 DNA sequence: TGCGCCAGCAGCCGCGCCGCCGGGGACGGTGTAAATTCACCCCTCCACTTT. This sequence encodes CASSRAAGDGVNSPLHF.

V usage is TRBV10-1 and J usage is TRBJ2-7; 11 bases line up with TRBD2. CDR1 is WNHNN, CDR2 SYGVQD, per germline (reference sequence). V trimming: 6 bases; J trimming: 5 bases; junction bases outside the gene matches: 9. This CDR3 is built from 15 residues. In nucleotides, the CDR3 is TGCGCCAGCAGCCCTCAATTAGCGGGAGGGCACGAGCAGTACTTC. Its protein product is CASSPQLAGGHEQYF.

This chain joins TRBV5-5 and TRBJ1-1; D remains unclear. Germline CDR1 SGHKS, CDR2 YYEKEE (reference sequence). The ends were cut back, 0 bases at V and 2 bases at J, with 11 bases in the middle. The CDR3 consists of 15 residues. CDR3 in DNA: TGTGCCAGCAGCTTGGGGGAGACAAAAAACACTGAAGCTTTCTTT. Translating gives CASSLGETKNTEAFF.

There are many counts of this clonotype. The J gene is TRBJ2-2, the V gene TRBV7-9, with D possibly TRBD2 on 7 matching bases. The CDR3 runs 16 residues. V was cut by 4 bases and J by 5 bases, with 17 bases left in between. Germline CDR1 SEHNR, CDR2 FQNEAQ (reference sequence). CDR3 sequence (DNA): TGTGCCAGCAGCTCCGTGGGGGGGGCCCGTACCGGGGAGCTGTTTTTT. Translating gives CASSSVGGARTGELFF.

In regard to this clonotype: A far larger clone is only one base removed, so a read error is likely. Written as DNA, the CDR3 is TGTGCCAGCAGCTTAGCGCTAACTAGCGGGAGTGGGCGCTACGATCAGTACTTC. This sequence encodes CASSLALTSGSGRYDQYF. The chain recombines TRBV11-2 with TRBJ2-7, with 11 bases aligning to TRBD2. CDR1 and CDR2 from the germline V gene are SGHAT and FQNNGV. The CDR3 extends over 18 amino acids. Full variable domain (missing parts from reference TRBV11-2 and TRBJ2-7): EAGVAQSPRYKIIEKRQSVAFWCNPISGHATLYWYQQILGQGPKLLIQFQNNGVVDDSQLPKDRFSAERLKGVDSTLKIQPAKLEDSAVYLCASSLALTSGSGRYDQYFGPGTRLTVT.

The sample holds many counts of this clonotype. V gene TRBV2 combines with J gene TRBJ1-5, with a tentative D call TRBD1 (5 bases). The CDR3 is 16 residues long. V gave up 8 bases and J gave up 1 base, with 18 bases separating them. The germline gives CDR1 SNHLY, CDR2 FYNNEI. The CDR3: CASSGVWDASNQPQHF. CDR3 in DNA: TGTGCCAGCTCAGGTGTGTGGGACGCAAGCAATCAGCCCCAGCATTTT.

This clonotype was seen repeatedly, ten times or more. The CDR3 sequence: CATSDKTRGVMETQYF. CDR3 DNA: TGTGCCACCAGTGATAAAACCAGGGGAGTAATGGAGACCCAGTACTTC. The gene calls are TRBV24-1 and TRBJ2-5; D perhaps matches TRBD1 (6 bases). Germline lookup yields CDR1 KGHDR and CDR2 SFDVKD. The CDR3 runs 16 residues. V was shortened by 3 bases and J by 5 bases, with 18 bases between the two germline ends.

This clonotype was counted at least ten times. The chain joins TRBV12-3 or TRBV12-4 to TRBJ2-3; TRBD2 matches 8 bases. V trimming: 5 bases; J trimming: 3 bases; junction bases outside the gene matches: 4. The CDR3 has 14 residues. CDR3 in amino acids: CASSPQRETDTQYF. Written as DNA, the CDR3 is TGTGCCAGCAGTCCCCAGCGGGAGACAGATACGCAGTATTTT.

This clonotype was seen many times. The chain couples TRBV3-1 to TRBJ2-1; 9 bases match TRBD1. The CDR3 length is 14 residues. Germline V gene lookup returns CDR1 LGHDT and CDR2 YNNKEL (reference sequence). Unmatched junction bases numbered 6, after V lost 5 bases and J lost 7 bases. For the CDR3, the DNA is TGTGCCAGCAGCATCCGACAGGGGGGGAATGAGCAGTTCTTC. Its protein is CASSIRQGGNEQFF.

This clonotype has only a few counts. V and J are TRBV5-1 and TRBJ2-5, with 15 bases that match TRBD2. The germline V gene has CDR1 SGHRS and CDR2 YFSETQ. Trimming at V came to 3 bases and at J to 1 base, leaving 4 bases not matched to a gene. CDR3 length: 17 residues. DNA of the CDR3: TGCGCCAGCAGCTCGGTGGGACTAGCGGGGGGCCAAGAGACCCAGTACTTC. Translating it yields CASSSVGLAGGQETQYF.

Comments on this clonotype: The CDR3 ends on some other residue instead of the conserved phenylalanine or tryptophan, so this is likely a read error. The chain couples TRBV5-4 to TRBJ2-7, with 14 bases aligning to TRBD2. Looked up from germline, CDR1 is SGHNT and CDR2 is YYREEE (reference sequence). The CDR3 totals 17 residues. Trimming removed 1 base from V and 2 bases from J; junction bases left unmatched: 5. The CDR3 coding sequence is TGTGCCAGCAGCTTGATGGGACTAGCGGGGGCCGCCTACGAGCAGTACCTC. It is translated as CASSLMGLAGAAYEQYL.

This chain connects TRBV18 to TRBJ2-7, with TRBD1 as a possible D gene (6 bases). The germline V and J ends were trimmed by 1 base and 7 bases, with 17 bases remaining between them. CDR3 length: 15 residues. The V gene's germline CDR1 is KGHSH and CDR2 LQKENI. For the CDR3, the DNA is TGTGCCAGCTCACCACGAAGAGCAGGGGCCCGGGAGCAGTACTTC. This sequence encodes CASSPRRAGAREQYF.

This clonotype was observed a handful of times. The rearrangement uses TRBV28 and TRBJ1-5; D might be TRBD1 (5 bases). The V end lost 10 bases, the J end lost 9 bases, and 19 bases lay between the germline ends. The CDR3 is made up of 13 amino acids. Germline V gene sequence: CDR1 MDHEN, CDR2 SYDVKM. CDR3 loop: CAIIQQAGGPQHF. In DNA form, the CDR3 reads TGTGCCATCATCCAACAAGCTGGGGGGCCCCAGCATTTT.